Below are 22 T cell receptor beta chains sequenced from a single sample in a study of tumor-infiltrating lymphocytes in primary liver carcinoma. Researchers drew blood RNA from unsorted whole blood and extracted germline DNA as well. From around 500 ng total RNA, TCR beta cDNA was generated with a primer in the constant region. Three nested multiplex PCR rounds, a slightly modified ARM-PCR method, built the TCR beta libraries. The opening two PCR rounds, around 9 cycles each, paired TRBV1-TRBV30 forward primers with a C-beta reverse primer. TCRdb re-derived calls from the multiplex PCR reads in MiXCR, one entry per CDR3 protein. The data show about 330,000 distinct CDR3 sequences, with roughly 61% seen just once and under 8.5% held by the top ten. Sample: peripheral blood. The receptors were sampled from a man aged 35 to 55 with primary liver carcinoma and hepatitis B virus infection.

This clonotype has just one count. In this CDR3 the conserved last residue, phenylalanine or tryptophan, is missing, so a read error is likely. V and J are TRBV11-2 and TRBJ2-1; D ambiguous. Trimming cost V 0 bases and J 8 bases, with 14 bases left between them. CDR1 is SGHAT, CDR2 FQNNGV, per germline. The CDR3 length is 15 residues. This CDR3 is CASSLDQVLSHEQFL. In nucleotides, the CDR3 is TGTGCCAGCAGCTTAGATCAGGTACTGAGTCATGAGCAGTTCTTA.

A word on this clonotype: A much larger clone is a single base away; this may be a read error. The chain has TRBV10-3 and TRBJ2-1; no reliable D call. CDR1 ENHRY and CDR2 SYGVKD come from the germline V gene. The CDR3 covers 14 residues. The CDR3 nucleotides read TGTGCCATCAGCTTTTTCGCTCCCTACAATCAGCAGTTCTTC. This gives the protein CAISFFAPYNQQFF.

Ten or more counts support this clonotype. The chain's CDR3 is CAWNRLAGVMQFF. The DNA of the CDR3 is TGTGCCTGGAACCGACTAGCGGGAGTGATGCAGTTCTTC. This chain uses TRBV30 with TRBJ2-1, with 12 bases identical to TRBD2. Germline lookup yields CDR1 GTSNPN and CDR2 SVGIG (reference sequence). The CDR3 totals 13 residues. V was pared by 4 bases and J by 12 bases, with 7 bases of the junction left unmatched.

The chain couples TRBV11-2 to TRBJ2-7, with D possibly TRBD1 on 5 matching bases. The CDR3 sequence is 15 residues long. Germline V CDR1 and CDR2: SGHAT, FQNNGV. V lost 2 bases to trimming and J lost 2 bases, with 13 bases between them. CDR3 bases: TGTGCCAGCAGCTTATGGGGCAGGCTCACCTACGAGCAGTACTTC. Translated: CASSLWGRLTYEQYF.

The chain combines TRBV11-3 with TRBJ2-1; 9 nucleotides match TRBD1. Germline V gene sequence: CDR1 SGHNT, CDR2 YENEEA. This CDR3 spans 15 amino acids. With V trimmed by 7 bases and J by 6 bases, 10 bases remained unmatched. CDR3 in amino acids: CASNQGQGKSNEQFF. The CDR3 DNA follows: TGTGCCAGCAACCAAGGACAGGGGAAAAGCAATGAGCAGTTCTTC.

Concerning this clonotype: The junction departs from germline at one end; a sequencing error may be responsible. The V call is TRBV5-6, the J call TRBJ1-5; no definite D call. The CDR3 has 13 residues. Looked up from germline, CDR1 is SGHDT and CDR2 is YYEEEE. CDR3: CASSLGSYQSQHF. In DNA form, the CDR3 reads TGTGCCAGCAGCTTGGGCAGCTATCAGTCCCAGCATTTT.

This chain joins TRBV5-1 and TRBJ2-5, with 9 positions matching TRBD1. The V gene's germline CDR1 is SGHRS and CDR2 YFSETQ. This CDR3 is built from 15 residues. V lost 4 bases, J lost 2 bases, and 6 bases stayed unmatched. CDR3 sequence: CASSRTGEPQETQYF. The CDR3 bases are TGCGCCAGCAGCCGGACAGGGGAGCCTCAAGAGACCCAGTACTTC.

Points on this clonotype: A junction boundary mismatches the germline segment, possibly from a read error. This sequence joins TRBV6-5 and TRBJ2-1; 15 nucleotides agree with TRBD2. In germline, CDR1 is MNHEY, CDR2 SVGAGI. There are 20 residues in the CDR3. This CDR3 is CTSSYSMLGLAGGRDNEQFF. In DNA form, the CDR3 reads TGTACCAGCAGTTATTCGATGCTGGGACTAGCGGGAGGTCGTGACAATGAGCAGTTCTTC.

V gene TRBV5-4 combines with J gene TRBJ1-2, with D perhaps matching TRBD1 (5 bases). V was trimmed by 3 bases and J by 0 bases, leaving 9 bases between them. Germline V gives CDR1 SGHNT, CDR2 YYREEE (reference sequence). CDR3 length equals 14 residues. CDR3 amino acids: CASSYGATNYGYTF. DNA for the CDR3: TGTGCCAGCAGCTACGGGGCGACTAACTATGGCTACACCTTC.

This clonotype was detected once. One end of the junction does not line up with germline, which may come from a read error. The gene calls are TRBV11-2 and TRBJ1-1; TRBD1 is a possible D gene (5 bases). Looked up from germline, CDR1 is SGHAT and CDR2 is FQNNGV. There are 15 residues in the CDR3. CDR3: CASSLRGNLDIEAFF. The CDR3 nucleotides are TGTGCCAGCAGCTTGCGCGGAAACTTGGACATTGAAGCGTTCTTT.

About this clonotype: Just one base apart from a much larger clone, this may be a read error. Given the absence of the conserved phenylalanine or tryptophan at the CDR3 end, a read error is likely. This chain links TRBV12-3 or TRBV12-4 with TRBJ2-3, with TRBD2 identical over 11 bases. V lost 7 bases, J lost 4 bases, and 4 bases stayed unmatched. The CDR3 has 14 amino acids. The CDR3, as DNA: TGTGCCAGCAATCCGGGACTAGCGGCAGATACGCAGTATATT. Its protein product is CASNPGLAADTQYI.

This clonotype showed up just a few times. The rearrangement uses TRBV10-3 and TRBJ2-6; D is unclear. Trimming removed 3 bases at V and 0 bases at J, with 3 bases between. The V gene's germline CDR1 is ENHRY and CDR2 SYGVKD. The CDR3 extends over 14 amino acids. As DNA, the CDR3 is TGTGCCATCAGTGACAGCTCTGGGGCCAACGTCCTGACTTTC. This gives the protein CAISDSSGANVLTF.

Comment on this clonotype: It is likely a read error, because the conserved phenylalanine at the end of the CDR3 is missing. The chain carries TRBV11-2 and TRBJ1-2; 10 bases are a match to TRBD1. The V and J ends lost 7 bases and 7 bases, in that order; junction bases with no gene match: 18. The CDR3 sequence is 17 residues long. CDR1 is SGHAT, CDR2 FQNNGV, per germline. The chain's CDR3 is CASNPFTEGQGKTGYTI. CDR3 DNA sequence: TGTGCCAGCAACCCCTTCACCGAGGGACAGGGGAAAACTGGCTACACCATC.

Concerning this clonotype itself: Germline is not matched at one junction end, which may reflect a read error. The chain combines TRBV11-1 with TRBJ2-5; a possible D gene is TRBD1 (6 bases). CDR3 length equals 14 residues. Germline-derived CDR1 and CDR2 are SGHAT and FQDESV (reference sequence). The CDR3 loop reads CASSHRMGQEAQYF. The CDR3 DNA follows: TGTGCCAGCAGCCATCGCATGGGACAAGAGGCCCAGTACTTC.

The chain combines TRBV5-4 with TRBJ2-3, with 7 bases that match TRBD2. V lost 0 bases, J lost 3 bases, and 1 base stayed unmatched. CDR3 length equals 14 residues. Germline V gene data show CDR1 as SGHNT and CDR2 as YYREEE (reference sequence). In DNA form, the CDR3 reads TGTGCCAGCAGCTTGGGACTAGCAACAGATACGCAGTATTTT. Protein sequence: CASSLGLATDTQYF.

Remarks on this clonotype: An end of the junction differs from the germline gene, which may be a read error. This sequence joins TRBV29-1 and TRBJ2-7; tentatively, D is TRBD1 (6 bases). The CDR3 is 12 residues long. Germline CDR1 reads SQVTM; CDR2 reads ANQGSEA. The CDR3 sequence: CSVERDTREQYF. For the CDR3, the DNA is TGCAGCGTTGAAAGGGACACTCGCGAGCAATACTTC.

In regard to this clonotype: Germline is not matched at one junction end, which may reflect a read error. This rearrangement joins TRBV11-2 to TRBJ2-1; D might be TRBD2 (5 bases). The germline CDR1 and CDR2 sequences are SGHAT and FQNNGV. The CDR3 totals 15 residues. The CDR3 DNA reads as TGTGCCAGTAGCTTAGAGCTAGTGGGAGACAATGAGCAGTTCTTC. It encodes CASSLELVGDNEQFF.

V and J are TRBV14 and TRBJ1-1, with D maybe TRBD1 (6 bases). V was shortened by 4 bases and J by 5 bases, with 17 bases between the two germline ends. Per the germline V gene, CDR1 is SGHDN and CDR2 is FVKESK. The CDR3 extends over 15 amino acids. Here the CDR3 DNA reads TGTGCCAGCAGCCCAACGTGGGGGCAGGGGACTGAAGCTTTCTTT. Its protein is CASSPTWGQGTEAFF.

The chain links TRBV6-2 or TRBV6-3 to TRBJ2-1; D is ambiguous. Germline assignment: CDR1 MNHEY and CDR2 SVGEGT. The CDR3 spans 17 residues. V lost 2 bases to trimming and J lost 2 bases, with 16 bases between them. CDR3 amino acids: CASSYLRVPDTYNEQFF. Here the CDR3 DNA reads TGTGCCAGCAGTTACCTTCGGGTACCAGACACCTACAATGAGCAGTTCTTC.

In the case of this clonotype: The conserved phenylalanine or tryptophan is not found at the CDR3 terminus, so this likely reflects a read error. This chain joins TRBV11-2 and TRBJ2-1, with D uncertain. The CDR3 spans 14 residues. From germline, CDR1 is SGHAT and CDR2 FQNNGV. The CDR3 loop reads CASSSISSSYEQFL. The CDR3 DNA reads as TGCGCCAGCAGCTCAATCTCTAGTAGCTATGAGCAGTTCCTC.

This clonotype was seen a single time. Just one base apart from a much larger clone, this may be a read error. In DNA, the CDR3 is TGTGCCAGCAGTTACGGCCTCGCCTACGATCAGTACTTC. Its protein product is CASSYGLAYDQYF. This sequence joins TRBV6-2 or TRBV6-3 and TRBJ2-7; the D is unclear. The CDR3 contains 13 residues. In germline, CDR1 is MNHEY, CDR2 SVGEGT.

This clonotype was found once. One end of the junction is discordant with germline, which a read error may explain. The J gene is TRBJ1-1, the V gene TRBV5-1; 7 bases fit TRBD1. This CDR3 contains 15 residues. CDR1 and CDR2 from the germline V gene are SGHRS and YFSETQ. CDR3 sequence (DNA): TGCTCCAGCAGCTTACTGACAGGGACGAATACTGAAGCTTTCTTT. This codes for CSSSLLTGTNTEAFF.